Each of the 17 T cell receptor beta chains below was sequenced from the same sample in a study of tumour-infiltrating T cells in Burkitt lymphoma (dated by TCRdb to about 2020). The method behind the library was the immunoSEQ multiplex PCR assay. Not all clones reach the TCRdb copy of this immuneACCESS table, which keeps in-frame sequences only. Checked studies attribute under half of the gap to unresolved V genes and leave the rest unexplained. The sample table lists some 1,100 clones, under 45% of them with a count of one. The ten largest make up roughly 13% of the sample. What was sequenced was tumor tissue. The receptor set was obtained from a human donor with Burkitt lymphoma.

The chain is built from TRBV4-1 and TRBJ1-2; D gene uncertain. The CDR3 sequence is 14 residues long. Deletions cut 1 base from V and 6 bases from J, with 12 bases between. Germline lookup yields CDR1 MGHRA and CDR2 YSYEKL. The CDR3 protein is CASSQGFGVDGYTF. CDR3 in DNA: TGCGCCAGCAGCCAAGGTTTTGGGGTTGATGGCTACACCTTC.

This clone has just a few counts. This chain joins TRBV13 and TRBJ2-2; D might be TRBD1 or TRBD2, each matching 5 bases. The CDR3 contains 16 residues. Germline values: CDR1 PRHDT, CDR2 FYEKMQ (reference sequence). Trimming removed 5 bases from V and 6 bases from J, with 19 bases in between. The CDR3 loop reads CASSDASLGRAGELFF. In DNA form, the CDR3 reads TGTGCCAGCAGCGACGCTAGCTTGGGGCGGGCCGGGGAGCTGTTTTTT.

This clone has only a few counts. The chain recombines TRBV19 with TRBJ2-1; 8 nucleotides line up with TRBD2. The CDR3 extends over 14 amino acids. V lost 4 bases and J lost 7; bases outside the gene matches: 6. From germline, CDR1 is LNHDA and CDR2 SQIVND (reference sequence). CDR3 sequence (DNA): TGTGCCAGTAGTAAAAGGAGCGGGGGTAATGAGCAGTTCTTC. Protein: CASSKRSGGNEQFF.

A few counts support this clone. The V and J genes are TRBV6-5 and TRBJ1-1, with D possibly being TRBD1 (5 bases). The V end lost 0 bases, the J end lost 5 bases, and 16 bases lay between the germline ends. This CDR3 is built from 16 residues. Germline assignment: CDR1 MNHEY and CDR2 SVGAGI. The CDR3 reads CASSYSLVAGRTEAFF. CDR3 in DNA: TGTGCCAGCAGTTACTCGTTAGTTGCAGGGCGGACTGAAGCTTTCTTT.

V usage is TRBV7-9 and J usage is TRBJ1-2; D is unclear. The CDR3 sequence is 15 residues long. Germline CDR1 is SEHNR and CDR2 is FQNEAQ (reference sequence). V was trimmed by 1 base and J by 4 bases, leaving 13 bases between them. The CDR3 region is CASSLGAAQRYGYTF. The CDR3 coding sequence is TGTGCCAGCAGCTTAGGGGCAGCCCAGCGCTATGGCTACACCTTC.

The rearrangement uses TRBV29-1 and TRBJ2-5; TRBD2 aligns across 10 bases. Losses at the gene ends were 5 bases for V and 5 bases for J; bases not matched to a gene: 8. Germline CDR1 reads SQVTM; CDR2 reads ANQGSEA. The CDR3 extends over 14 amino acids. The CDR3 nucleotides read TGCAGCGTTCTAGCGGGAGAGGGCTGGGAGACCCAGTACTTC. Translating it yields CSVLAGEGWETQYF.

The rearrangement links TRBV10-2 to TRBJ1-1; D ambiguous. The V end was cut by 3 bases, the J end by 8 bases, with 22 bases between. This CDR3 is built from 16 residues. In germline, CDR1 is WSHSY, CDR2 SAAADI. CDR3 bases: TGCGCCAGCAGTGAATATGCGGGAGCTCGGCAAGGCGAAGCTTTCTTT. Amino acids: CASSEYAGARQGEAFF.

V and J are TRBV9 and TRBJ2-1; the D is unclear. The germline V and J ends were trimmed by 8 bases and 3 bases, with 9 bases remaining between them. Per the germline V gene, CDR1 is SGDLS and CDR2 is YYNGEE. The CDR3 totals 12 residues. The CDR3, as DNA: TGTGCCAGTTCGCAGTACTACAATGAGCAGTTCTTC. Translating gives CASSQYYNEQFF.

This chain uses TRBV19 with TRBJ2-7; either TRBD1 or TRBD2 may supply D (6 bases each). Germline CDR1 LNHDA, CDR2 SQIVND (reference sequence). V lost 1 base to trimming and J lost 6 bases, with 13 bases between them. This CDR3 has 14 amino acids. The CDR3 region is CASSIVWGAPEQYV. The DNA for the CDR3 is TGTGCCAGTAGTATAGTGTGGGGGGCTCCCGAGCAGTACGTC.

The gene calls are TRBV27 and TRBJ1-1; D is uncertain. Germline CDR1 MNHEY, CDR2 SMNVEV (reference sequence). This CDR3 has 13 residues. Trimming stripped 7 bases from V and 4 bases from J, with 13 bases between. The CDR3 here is CASKLGRSTEAFF. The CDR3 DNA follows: TGTGCCAGCAAACTCGGTCGGTCCACTGAAGCTTTCTTT.

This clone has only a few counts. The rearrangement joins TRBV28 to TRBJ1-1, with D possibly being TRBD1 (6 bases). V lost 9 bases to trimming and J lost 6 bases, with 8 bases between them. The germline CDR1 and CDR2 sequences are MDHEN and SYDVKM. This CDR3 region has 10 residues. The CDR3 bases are TGTGCCAGTGGGGGCGCTGAAGCTTTCTTT. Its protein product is CASGGAEAFF.

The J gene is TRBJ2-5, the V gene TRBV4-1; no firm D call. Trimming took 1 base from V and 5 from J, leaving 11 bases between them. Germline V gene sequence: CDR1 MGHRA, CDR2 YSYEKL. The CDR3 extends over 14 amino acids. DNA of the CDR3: TGCGCCAGCAGCCAAGTTAGGGCTGGCGAGACCCAGTACTTC. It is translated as CASSQVRAGETQYF.

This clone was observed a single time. The chain's CDR3 is CSARWTPQNTEAFF. CDR3 sequence (DNA): TGCAGCGCCCGATGGACGCCTCAAAACACTGAAGCTTTCTTT. The J gene is TRBJ1-1, the V gene TRBV29-1; D is unclear. The CDR3 runs 14 residues. Germline V CDR1 and CDR2: SQVTM, ANQGSEA. V was pared by 7 bases and J by 2 bases, with 17 bases between.

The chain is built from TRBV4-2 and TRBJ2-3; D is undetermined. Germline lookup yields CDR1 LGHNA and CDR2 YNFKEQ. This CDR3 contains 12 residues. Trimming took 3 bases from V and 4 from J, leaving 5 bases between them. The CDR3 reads CASSHSADTQYF. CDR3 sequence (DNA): TGTGCCAGCAGCCACTCGGCAGATACGCAGTATTTT.

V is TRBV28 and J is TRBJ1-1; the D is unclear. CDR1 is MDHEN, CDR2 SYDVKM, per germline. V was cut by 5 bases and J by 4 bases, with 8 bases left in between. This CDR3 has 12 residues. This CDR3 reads CASSVHRTEAFF. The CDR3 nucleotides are TGTGCCAGCAGTGTACACCGCACTGAAGCTTTCTTT.

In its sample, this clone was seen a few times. CDR3 residues: CASEGENHQPQHF. As DNA, the CDR3 is TGTGCCAGCGAGGGGGAAAACCATCAGCCCCAGCATTTT. This chain uses TRBV2 with TRBJ1-5; D might be TRBD1 (6 bases). Germline-derived CDR1 and CDR2 are SNHLY and FYNNEI. The length of the CDR3 is 13 residues. The V end was cut by 8 bases, the J end by 5 bases, with 13 bases between.

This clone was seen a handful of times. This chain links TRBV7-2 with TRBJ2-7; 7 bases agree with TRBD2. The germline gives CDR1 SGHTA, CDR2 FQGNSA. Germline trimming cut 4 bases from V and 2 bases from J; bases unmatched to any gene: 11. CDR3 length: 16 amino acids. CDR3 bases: TGTGCCAGCAGCTGGGTTGAGGCGGGAGTCACCTACGAGCAGTACTTC. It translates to CASSWVEAGVTYEQYF.